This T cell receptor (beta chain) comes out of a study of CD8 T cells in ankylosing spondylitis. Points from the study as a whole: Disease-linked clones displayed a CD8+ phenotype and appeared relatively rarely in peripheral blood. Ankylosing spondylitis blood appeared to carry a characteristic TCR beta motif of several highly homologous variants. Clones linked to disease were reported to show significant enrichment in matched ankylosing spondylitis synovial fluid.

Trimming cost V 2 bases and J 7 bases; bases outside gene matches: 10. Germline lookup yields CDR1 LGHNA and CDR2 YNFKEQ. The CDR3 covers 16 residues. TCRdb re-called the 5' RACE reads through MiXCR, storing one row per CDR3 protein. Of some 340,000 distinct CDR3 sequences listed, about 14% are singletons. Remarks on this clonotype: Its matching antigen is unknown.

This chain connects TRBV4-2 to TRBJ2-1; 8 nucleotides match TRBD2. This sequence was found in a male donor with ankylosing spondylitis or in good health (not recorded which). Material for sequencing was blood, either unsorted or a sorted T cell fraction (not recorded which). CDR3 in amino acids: CASSQRDGLAENEQFF. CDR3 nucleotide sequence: TGTGCCAGCAGCCAAAGGGACGGACTAGCCGAAAATGAGCAGTTCTTC.